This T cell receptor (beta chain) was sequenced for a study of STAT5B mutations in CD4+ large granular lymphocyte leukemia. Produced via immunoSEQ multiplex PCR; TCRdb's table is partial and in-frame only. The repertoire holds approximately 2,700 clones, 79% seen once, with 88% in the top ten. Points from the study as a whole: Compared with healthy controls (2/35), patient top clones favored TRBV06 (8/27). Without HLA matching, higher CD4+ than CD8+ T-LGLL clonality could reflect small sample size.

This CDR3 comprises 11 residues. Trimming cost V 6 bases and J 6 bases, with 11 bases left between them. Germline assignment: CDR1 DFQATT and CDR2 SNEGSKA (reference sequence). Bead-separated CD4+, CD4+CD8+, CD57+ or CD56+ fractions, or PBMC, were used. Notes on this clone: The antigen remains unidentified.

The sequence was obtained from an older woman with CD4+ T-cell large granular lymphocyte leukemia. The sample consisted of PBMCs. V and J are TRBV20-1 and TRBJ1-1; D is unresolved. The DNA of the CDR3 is TGCAGTGCAAAGAAGGTCGCTGAAGCTTTCTTT. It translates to CSAKKVAEAFF.